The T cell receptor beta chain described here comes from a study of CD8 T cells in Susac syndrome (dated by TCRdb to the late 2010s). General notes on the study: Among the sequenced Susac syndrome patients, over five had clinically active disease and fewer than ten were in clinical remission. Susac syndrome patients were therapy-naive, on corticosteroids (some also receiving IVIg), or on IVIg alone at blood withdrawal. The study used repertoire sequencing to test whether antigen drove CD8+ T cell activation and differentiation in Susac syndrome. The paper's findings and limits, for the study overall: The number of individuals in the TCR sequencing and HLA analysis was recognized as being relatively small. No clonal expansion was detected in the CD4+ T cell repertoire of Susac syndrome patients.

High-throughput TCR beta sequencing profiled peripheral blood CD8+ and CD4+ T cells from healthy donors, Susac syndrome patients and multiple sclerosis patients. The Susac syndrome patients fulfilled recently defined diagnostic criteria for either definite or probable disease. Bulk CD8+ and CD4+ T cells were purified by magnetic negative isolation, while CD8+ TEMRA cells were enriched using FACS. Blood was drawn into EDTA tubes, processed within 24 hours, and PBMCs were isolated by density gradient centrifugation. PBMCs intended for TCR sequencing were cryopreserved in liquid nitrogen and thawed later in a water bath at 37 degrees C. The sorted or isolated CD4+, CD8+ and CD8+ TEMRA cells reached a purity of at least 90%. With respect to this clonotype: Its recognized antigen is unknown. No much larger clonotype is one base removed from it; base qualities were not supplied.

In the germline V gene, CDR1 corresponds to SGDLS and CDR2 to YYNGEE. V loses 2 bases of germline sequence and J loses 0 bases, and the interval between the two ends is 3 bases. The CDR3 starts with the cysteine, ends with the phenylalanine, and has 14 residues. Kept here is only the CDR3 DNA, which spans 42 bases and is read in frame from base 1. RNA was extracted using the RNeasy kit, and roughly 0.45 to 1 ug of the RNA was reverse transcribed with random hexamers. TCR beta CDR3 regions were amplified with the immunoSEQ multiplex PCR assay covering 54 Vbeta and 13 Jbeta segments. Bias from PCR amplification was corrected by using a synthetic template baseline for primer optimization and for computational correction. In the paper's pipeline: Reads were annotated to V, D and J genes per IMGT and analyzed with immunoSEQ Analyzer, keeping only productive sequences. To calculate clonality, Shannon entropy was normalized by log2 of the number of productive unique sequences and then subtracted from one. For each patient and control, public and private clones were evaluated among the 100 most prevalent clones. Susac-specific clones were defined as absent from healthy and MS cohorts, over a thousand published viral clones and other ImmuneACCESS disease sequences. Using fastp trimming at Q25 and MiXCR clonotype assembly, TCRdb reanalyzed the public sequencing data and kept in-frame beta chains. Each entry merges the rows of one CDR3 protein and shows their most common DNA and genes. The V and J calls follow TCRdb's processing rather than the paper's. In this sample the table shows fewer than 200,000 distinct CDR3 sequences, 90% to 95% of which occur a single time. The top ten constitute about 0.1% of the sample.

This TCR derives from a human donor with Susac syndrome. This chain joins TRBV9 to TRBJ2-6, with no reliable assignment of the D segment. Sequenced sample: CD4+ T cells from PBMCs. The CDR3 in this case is CASSVSSGANVLTF. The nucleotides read TGTGCCAGCAGCGTGTCCTCTGGGGCCAACGTCCTGACTTTC.